Listed here are 5 T cell receptor beta chains from one sample, sequenced in a study of shared clonotypes between healthy human individuals. Method: immunoSEQ multiplex PCR; TCRdb's copy keeps in-frame clones and lacks some. This table has more than 1,200,000 clones, 98% to 99% appearing once. Sequencing input: naive CD4+ T cells sorted from blood. Stated subset: CD45RA+ positively selected. The receptors originated from a man aged 25 to 40 in good health.

CDR3 in amino acids: CASSPISYYEQYF. CDR3 nucleotides: TGTGCCAGCAGCCCCATCAGCTACTACGAGCAGTACTTC. The V gene is TRBV14, the J gene TRBJ2-7, with D unresolved. The CDR3 consists of 13 residues. CDR1 is SGHDN, CDR2 FVKESK, per germline. V lost 4 bases to trimming and J lost 3 bases, with 10 bases between them.

The CDR3 sequence: CASSQRDRGGRKLFF. CDR3 bases: TGCGCCAGCAGCCAACGGGACAGGGGAGGACGAAAACTGTTTTTT. J is TRBJ1-4 and V is TRBV4-3; 10 bases align to TRBD1. In germline, CDR1 is LGHNA, CDR2 YSLEER. J gave up 10 bases and V 2 bases, and 7 bases lay outside the gene matches. The CDR3 has 15 amino acids.

The chain combines TRBV5-8 with TRBJ1-1, with D perhaps TRBD1 (6 bases). The ends were cut back, 0 bases at V and 0 bases at J, with 9 bases in the middle. Germline values: CDR1 SGHTS, CDR2 YDEGEE. This CDR3 has 15 amino acids. Here the CDR3 reads CASSLDQGMNTEAFF. The DNA of the CDR3 is TGTGCCAGCAGCTTGGATCAGGGGATGAACACTGAAGCTTTCTTT.

V is TRBV5-1 and J is TRBJ2-5, with a weak D call TRBD2 (6 bases). CDR1 is SGHRS, CDR2 YFSETQ, per germline. The CDR3 loop spans 14 amino acids. V lost 1 base and J 1 base, leaving 8 bases between the germline ends. This chain's CDR3 is CASSLTSIQETQYF. CDR3 nucleotide sequence: TGCGCCAGCAGCTTGACTAGCATCCAAGAGACCCAGTACTTC.

The gene calls are TRBV5-5 and TRBJ2-6, with TRBD1 matching 7 bases. Germline lookup yields CDR1 SGHKS and CDR2 YYEKEE (reference sequence). The CDR3 runs to 17 residues. The V segment lost 1 base and the J segment 4 bases; nucleotides outside the gene matches: 8. The CDR3 here is CASSLLLQGTGANVLTF. DNA of the CDR3: TGTGCCAGCAGCTTGCTCCTACAGGGGACCGGGGCCAACGTCCTGACTTTC.